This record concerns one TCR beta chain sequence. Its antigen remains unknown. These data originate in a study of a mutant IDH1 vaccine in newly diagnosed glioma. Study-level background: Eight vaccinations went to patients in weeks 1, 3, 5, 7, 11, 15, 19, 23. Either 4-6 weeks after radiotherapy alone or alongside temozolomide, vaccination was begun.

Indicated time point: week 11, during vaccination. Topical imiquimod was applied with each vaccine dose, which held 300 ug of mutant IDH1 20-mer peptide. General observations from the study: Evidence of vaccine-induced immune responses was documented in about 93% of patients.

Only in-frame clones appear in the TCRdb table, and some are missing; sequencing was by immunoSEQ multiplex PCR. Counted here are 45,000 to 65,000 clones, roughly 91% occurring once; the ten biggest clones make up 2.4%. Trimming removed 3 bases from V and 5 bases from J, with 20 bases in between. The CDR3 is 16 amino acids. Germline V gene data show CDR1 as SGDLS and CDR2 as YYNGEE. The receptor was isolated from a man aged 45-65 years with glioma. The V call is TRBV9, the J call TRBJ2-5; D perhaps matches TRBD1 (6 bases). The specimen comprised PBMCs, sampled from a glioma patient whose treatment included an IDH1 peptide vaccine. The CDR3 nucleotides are TGTGCCAGCAGCGCAGCCGGAGGATTGGGGGCCGAGACCCAGTACTTC. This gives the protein CASSAAGGLGAETQYF.